Below are 17 T cell receptor beta chains sequenced from a single sample in a study of regulatory T cells in long-lasting Graves disease. For TCR beta, libraries came from iRepertoire HTBI primers and Arm-PCR of CDR3 regions. TCRdb reprocessed the multiplex PCR reads via MiXCR and lists one record per CDR3 protein. The sample shows around 460,000 distinct CDR3 sequences, about 20% of them seen only once. As for time point: persistent/refractory GD, antithyroid drugs over 5 years with positive TRAb. From PBMCs, RNA was extracted and then used to make the TCR library. The input for sequencing was peripheral blood mononuclear cells (PBMCs), taken when the disease was refractory, from a patient treated with antithyroid drugs. The origin of the receptors is a female donor with Graves disease.

Only a few counts were recorded for this clonotype. V and J are TRBV12-3 or TRBV12-4 and TRBJ1-5, with 7 bases matching TRBD1. V was clipped by 3 bases and J by 7 bases; unmatched bases: 3. This CDR3 is 13 amino acids long. CDR3 coding DNA: TGTGCCAGCAGTTTTACACAGGGGCAGCCCCAGCATTTT. Its protein is CASSFTQGQPQHF.

This clonotype turned up a few times. This chain uses TRBV7-2 with TRBJ2-5; D might be TRBD2 (7 bases). The CDR3 extends over 16 amino acids. V lost 1 base and J lost 1, with 13 bases in between. CDR1 and CDR2 (germline): SGHTA, FQGNSA. CDR3 region: CASSLEMAGAQETQYF. The CDR3 region has the DNA TGTGCCAGCAGCTTAGAGATGGCGGGGGCCCAAGAGACCCAGTACTTC.

This clonotype was found once. V is TRBV19 and J is TRBJ1-3, with 8 bases matching TRBD1. CDR1 and CDR2 (germline): LNHDA, SQIVND (reference sequence). The CDR3 is 14 amino acids. V dropped 10 bases and J dropped 7; count of bases not matched to a gene: 12. CDR3 in amino acids: CATRPGQARNTIYF. CDR3 nucleotide sequence: TGTGCCACCCGTCCGGGACAGGCAAGGAACACCATATATTTT.

The V call is TRBV7-9, the J call TRBJ1-5; tentative D call: TRBD1 (6 bases). Trimming removed 3 bases at V and 3 bases at J, with 15 bases between. CDR1 and CDR2 (germline): SEHNR, FQNEAQ (reference sequence). The length of the CDR3 is 16 residues. The CDR3 spells CASSLSQGLLNQPQHF. CDR3 nucleotide sequence: TGTGCCAGCAGCTTGTCCCAGGGGCTCCTCAATCAGCCCCAGCATTTT.

This clonotype has just a few counts. The V and J genes are TRBV15 and TRBJ2-7, with 7 bases fitting TRBD2. This CDR3 has 14 residues. V lost 4 bases to trimming and J lost 0 bases; unmatched junction nucleotides: 3. Germline CDR1 reads LNHNV; CDR2 reads YYDKDF (reference sequence). In DNA, the CDR3 is TGTGCCACCAGCATATCGGGAGGCTCCTACGAGCAGTACTTC. It specifies CATSISGGSYEQYF.

This clonotype appeared a few times. V and J are TRBV6-1 and TRBJ1-5; the D gene is possibly TRBD1 (5 bases). CDR3 length: 16 residues. Germline CDR1 and CDR2: MNHNS and SASEGT. Trimming pared 5 bases from V and 0 bases from J, leaving 14 bases between. CDR3 sequence (DNA): TGTGCCAGCAGTAACTCGGGACGGATTAGCAATCAGCCCCAGCATTTT. It yields the protein CASSNSGRISNQPQHF.

Turning to this clonotype: The germline gene is not matched at one end of the junction; a read error may be the cause. V and J are TRBV7-2 and TRBJ1-2, with 9 bases identical to TRBD1. Germline-derived CDR1 and CDR2 are SGHTA and FQGNSA. This CDR3 has 15 amino acids. CDR3 region: CAGSLQGAVDYGYTF. DNA of the CDR3: TGTGCCGGCAGTTTACAGGGGGCGGTGGACTATGGCTACACCTTC.

At least ten counts were recorded for this clonotype. This chain links TRBV11-2 with TRBJ2-7; 8 bases agree with TRBD1. The CDR3 has 15 residues. The germline V gene has CDR1 SGHAT and CDR2 FQNNGV. V lost 1 base and J lost 5; bases outside the gene matches: 7. The CDR3 reads CASSLGQGYGNEQYF. DNA for the CDR3: TGTGCCAGCAGCTTAGGACAGGGGTATGGTAACGAGCAGTACTTC. Supplemented by reference TRBV11-2 and TRBJ2-7, the full variable domain reads EAGVAQSPRYKIIEKRQSVAFWCNPISGHATLYWYQQILGQGPKLLIQFQNNGVVDDSQLPKDRFSAERLKGVDSTLKIQPAKLEDSAVYLCASSLGQGYGNEQYFGPGTRLTVT.

The rearrangement links TRBV5-1 to TRBJ1-1, with no clear D. V dropped 4 bases and J dropped 2 bases, with 12 bases sitting between them. The CDR3 has 14 residues. Germline V gives CDR1 SGHRS, CDR2 YFSETQ. DNA for the CDR3: TGCGCCAGCAGCCCCCAGAGGTCTAACACTGAAGCTTTCTTT. This encodes CASSPQRSNTEAFF.

The CDR3 region has the DNA TGTGCCAGCAGGGAAGGGGGGCTAGCGGGCCAAGAGACCCAGTACTTC. Protein sequence: CASREGGLAGQETQYF. V and J are TRBV12-3 or TRBV12-4 and TRBJ2-5; 8 bases match TRBD2. The CDR3 is 16 residues long. V gave up 6 bases and J gave up 1 base; unmatched junction bases: 10.

This clonotype appeared a few times. The CDR3 sequence: CSAQTSGGNIQYF. For the CDR3, the DNA is TGCAGTGCCCAGACTAGCGGGGGAAACATTCAGTACTTC. The J gene is TRBJ2-4, the V gene TRBV20-1; 12 bases match TRBD2. Trimming cost V 6 bases and J 6 bases; bases outside gene matches: 3. In germline, CDR1 is DFQATT, CDR2 SNEGSKA (reference sequence). The length of the CDR3 is 13 residues.

The table lists this clonotype with many counts. The V gene is TRBV12-3 or TRBV12-4, the J gene TRBJ1-2; 8 nucleotides agree with TRBD1. This CDR3 has 12 amino acids. The junction had 2 bases not matched to a gene; V was cut back by 8 bases and J by 3 bases. CDR3 sequence reads: CASQGQDYGYTF. In nucleotides, the CDR3 is TGTGCCAGCCAGGGACAGGACTATGGCTACACCTTC.

There are a few counts of this clonotype. V usage is TRBV9 and J usage is TRBJ1-1, with no clear D. V was shortened by 0 bases and J by 0 bases, with 3 bases between the two germline ends. The CDR3 consists of 13 residues. The germline V gene encodes CDR1 SGDLS and CDR2 YYNGEE. The CDR3: CASSVALNTEAFF. CDR3 DNA: TGTGCCAGCAGCGTAGCATTGAACACTGAAGCTTTCTTT.

This clonotype was counted ten times or more. The V and J genes are TRBV6-2 or TRBV6-3 and TRBJ1-1, with TRBD1 identical over 7 bases. Germline CDR1 MNHEY, CDR2 SVGEGT. The CDR3 spans 16 residues. The junction had 14 bases not matched to a gene; V was cut back by 5 bases and J by 5 bases. CDR3 sequence: CASSDPGQRTLTEAFF. The DNA of the CDR3 is TGTGCCAGCAGTGACCCGGGACAGCGGACTCTTACTGAAGCTTTCTTT.

This clonotype has more than one count but fewer than ten. CDR3 nucleotides: TGCAGTGCTAGTTGGGTAAACGAGCAGTACTTC. It is translated as CSASWVNEQYF. The gene calls are TRBV20-1 and TRBJ2-7; D gene unclear. The CDR3 has 11 residues. Trimming took off 3 bases at V and 5 bases at J, with 8 bases between the two ends. Germline values: CDR1 DFQATT, CDR2 SNEGSKA (reference sequence).

This clonotype was observed many times. The V and J genes are TRBV19 and TRBJ1-5, with D uncertain. Germline CDR1 and CDR2: LNHDA and SQIVND (reference sequence). Trimming left V 5 bases short and J 6 bases short, with 14 bases between. The CDR3 is 14 residues long. The CDR3 sequence: CASSPSGGRQPQHF. The CDR3 DNA is TGTGCCAGTAGTCCTTCGGGAGGCCGTCAGCCCCAGCATTTT. The variable domain in full, with the rest retrieved from reference TRBV19 and TRBJ1-5, is DGGITQSPKYLFRKEGQNVTLSCEQNLNHDAMYWYRQDPGQGLRLIYYSQIVNDFQKGDIAEGYSVSREKKESFPLTVTSAQKNPTAFYLCASSPSGGRQPQHFGDGTRLSIL.

This clonotype was counted a few times. The chain couples TRBV14 to TRBJ1-2; tentative D call: TRBD1 (6 bases). The CDR3 consists of 15 residues. Trimming took off 4 bases at V and 8 bases at J, with 20 bases between the two ends. The germline V gene encodes CDR1 SGHDN and CDR2 FVKESK. The CDR3 region has the DNA TGTGCCAGCAGCCCCCGACAGGAGCCCCCGGGAGGCTACACCTTC. Translating it yields CASSPRQEPPGGYTF.